Shown below are 10 T cell receptor beta chains from a single sample sequenced in a study of human T cells and chemical hapten exposure. Specified time point: pre-sensitization, week 0. Documented treatment: therapeutic diphenylcyclopropenone sensitization with weekly scalp DPC. TCRdb re-called the RACE reads with MiXCR, one entry per CDR3 protein. Here the sample spans tens of thousands of distinct CDR3 sequences, 10% to 13% being singletons. Sample: whole blood, taken in connection with sensitization to the hapten diphenylcyclopropenone (DPC). The source is a man aged 25-45 years with alopecia areata. Some clones in this sample may be carry-over from other donors' samples.

The chain carries TRBV12-2 and TRBJ1-1; the table's D gene call, TRBD1, was not cross checked with the DNA. TRBV12-2 is listed as a pseudogene. The CDR3 is 21 amino acids. CDR3 in amino acids: CASRLGIGTGPPLAMNTEAFF. CDR3 DNA: TGTGCAAGTCGCTTAGGGATCGGGACAGGGCCACCCCTGGCCATGAACACTGAAGCTTTCTTT.

V gene TRBV6-2 or TRBV6-3 combines with J gene TRBJ2-2, with 8 bases that match TRBD2. Germline-derived CDR1 and CDR2 are MNHEY and SVGEGT. With V trimmed by 11 bases and J by 0 bases, 8 bases remained unmatched. The CDR3 covers 15 residues. CDR3 loop: CAGRGGQPNTGELFF. The CDR3 DNA is TGTGCCGGCCGGGGGGGGCAGCCGAACACCGGGGAGCTGTTTTTT.

This clonotype was observed a handful of times. J is TRBJ2-1 and V is TRBV6-2 or TRBV6-3, with a possible D match to TRBD2 (5 bases). CDR1 is MNHEY, CDR2 SVGEGT, per germline. V was trimmed by 8 bases and J by 5 bases, leaving 16 bases between them. This CDR3 has 14 residues. CDR3 DNA: TGTGCCAGCTCGGCGTGGGAGCGAAACAATGAGCAGTTCTTC. This encodes CASSAWERNNEQFF.

This clonotype occurred a few times. The V gene is TRBV5-1, the J gene TRBJ2-3; D not certain. V shed 7 bases and J shed 9 bases, with 12 bases lying between them. CDR1 and CDR2 from the germline V gene are SGHRS and YFSETQ. The CDR3 totals 11 residues. Here the CDR3 reads CASRVSETQYF. CDR3 in DNA: TGCGCCAGCCGGGTTTCTGAGACGCAGTATTTT. Full variable domain (remainder filled in from reference TRBV5-1 and TRBJ2-3): KAGVTQTPRYLIKTRGQQVTLSCSPISGHRSVSWYQQTPGQGLQFLFEYFSETQRNKGNFPGRFSGRQFSNSRSEMNVSTLELGDSALYLCASRVSETQYFGPGTRLTVL.

CDR3 bases: TGTGCCAGCAGCCAAGATCTCCTTAGGAAGCAGTTCTTC. Translation: CASSQDLLRKQFF. The rearrangement uses TRBV14 and TRBJ2-1; D is unresolved. Germline CDR1 and CDR2: SGHDN and FVKESK. The CDR3 is 13 residues long. Trimming took off 0 bases at V and 11 bases at J, with 11 bases between the two ends.

This chain uses TRBV7-2 with TRBJ2-7; TRBD2 might be the D (5 bases). With 5 bases removed from V and 9 bases from J, the gap between germline ends came to 17 bases. The CDR3 covers 13 residues. Germline values: CDR1 SGHTA, CDR2 FQGNSA. CDR3 in DNA: TGTGCCAGCAGCCCAACCATAGGACTTGGGCAGTACTTC. It specifies CASSPTIGLGQYF.

This clonotype was seen repeatedly, ten times or more. The rearrangement links TRBV3-1 to TRBJ1-6; D is ambiguous. The V gene lost 4 bases and the J gene lost 7 bases, with 5 bases spanning the gap. Germline CDR1 reads LGHDT; CDR2 reads YNNKEL (reference sequence). This CDR3 has 12 residues. The CDR3 DNA reads as TGTGCCAGCAGCCCACAAAATTCACCCCTCCACTTT. Residues: CASSPQNSPLHF.

This clonotype came up many times. The rearrangement uses TRBV12-5 and TRBJ2-4; D not certain. The CDR3 covers 14 residues. V lost 8 bases, J lost 0 bases, and 11 bases lay in between. CDR1 and CDR2 from the germline V gene are LGHNT and FRNRAP. CDR3 nucleotides: TGTGCTAGTAATACAGCGCTAGCCAAAAACATTCAGTACTTC. Translation: CASNTALAKNIQYF.

The chain has TRBV7-9 and TRBJ2-2, with D uncertain. Germline V CDR1 and CDR2: SEHNR, FQNEAQ (reference sequence). V lost 4 bases, J lost 6 bases, and 9 bases lay in between. There are 13 residues in the CDR3. The CDR3 sequence: CASSSIRPGELFF. Written as DNA, the CDR3 is TGTGCCAGCAGCTCGATCAGACCCGGGGAGCTGTTTTTT.

The chain carries TRBV12-3 or TRBV12-4 and TRBJ2-5, with 10 bases aligning to TRBD2. The CDR3 is made up of 15 amino acids. V trimming: 1 base; J trimming: 5 bases; junction bases outside the gene matches: 4. Here the CDR3 reads CASSLEAGGPETQYF. The CDR3 DNA sequence: TGTGCCAGCAGTTTAGAAGCGGGAGGGCCGGAGACCCAGTACTTC.